Presented here are 28 T cell receptor beta chains from one specimen sequenced in a study of shared clonotypes between healthy human individuals. The protocol was immunoSEQ multiplex PCR, while the TCRdb copy is restricted to in-frame clones and leaves out a portion. The data show a few million clones, with over 90% seen just once and 0.35% to 0.5% held by the top ten. The sequenced sample consisted of naive CD4+ T cells from PBMCs. Subset defined: CD45RA+ positively selected. Receptors were obtained from a man younger than 35 in good health. Some clones in this sample may be carry-over from other donors' samples.

V usage is TRBV5-1 and J usage is TRBJ1-4; a weak D match, TRBD1 (5 bases). Deletions cut 4 bases from V and 8 bases from J, with 21 bases between. The CDR3 runs to 16 residues. The germline V gene encodes CDR1 SGHRS and CDR2 YFSETQ. The CDR3 DNA follows: TGCGCCAGCAGCGTTTCAGGAGGGGCCCTAGCCGAAAAACTGTTTTTT. As protein: CASSVSGGALAEKLFF.

This rearrangement joins TRBV4-2 to TRBJ2-3; tentatively, D is TRBD1 (6 bases). There are 14 residues in the CDR3. The germline V and J ends were trimmed by 4 bases and 8 bases, with 16 bases remaining between them. Germline V gene sequence: CDR1 LGHNA, CDR2 YNFKEQ. CDR3 amino acids: CASSLTGFNPTQYF. CDR3 sequence (DNA): TGTGCCAGCAGCCTCACAGGGTTTAACCCTACGCAGTATTTT.

The chain links TRBV7-3 to TRBJ2-1; D not resolved. V was trimmed by 2 bases and J by 10 bases, leaving 21 bases between them. This CDR3 spans 16 amino acids. Germline-derived CDR1 and CDR2 are SGHTA and FQGTGA. The CDR3 region is CASSLLRGLLTNEQFF. The CDR3 region has the DNA TGTGCCAGCAGCTTACTACGAGGCCTGCTCACAAACGAGCAGTTCTTC.

The chain joins TRBV6-4 to TRBJ2-1; the match to TRBD2 covers 15 bases. Germline lookup yields CDR1 MRHNA and CDR2 SNTAGT. V gave up 5 bases and J gave up 8 bases; unmatched junction bases: 13. The CDR3 has 18 residues. DNA of the CDR3: TGTGCCAGCAGTCATACCAGGTCCGGACTAGCGGGAGGGCATGAGCAGTTCTTC. This codes for CASSHTRSGLAGGHEQFF.

The chain employs TRBV7-3 and TRBJ2-5; the D gene is possibly TRBD1 (6 bases). The CDR3 consists of 15 residues. The germline CDR1 and CDR2 sequences are SGHTA and FQGTGA. The V end lost 5 bases, the J end lost 4 bases, and 17 bases lay between the germline ends. The CDR3 bases are TGTGCCAGCAGCACTCAGGGGCCTCCGGGAGAGACCCAGTACTTC. This codes for CASSTQGPPGETQYF.

V and J are TRBV5-1 and TRBJ1-1; 8 positions agree with TRBD1. This CDR3 contains 15 residues. Losses at the gene ends were 3 bases for V and 5 bases for J; bases not matched to a gene: 9. Germline assignment: CDR1 SGHRS and CDR2 YFSETQ. CDR3 loop: CASSSRTGLGTEAFF. The CDR3, as DNA: TGCGCCAGCAGCTCCCGGACAGGGTTGGGGACTGAAGCTTTCTTT.

This rearrangement joins TRBV7-6 to TRBJ2-1; tentative D call: TRBD1 (7 bases). The germline CDR1 and CDR2 sequences are SGHVS and FNYEAQ. There are 17 residues in the CDR3. Trimming pared 5 bases from V and 7 bases from J, leaving 24 bases between. The CDR3 bases are TGTGCCAGCAGCAAAGTGGGAATGTCGGCAGGGGGGAATGAGCAGTTCTTC. This encodes CASSKVGMSAGGNEQFF.

This clone occurred once. This chain links TRBV28 with TRBJ2-7; possible D gene TRBD2, 5 bases. CDR1 and CDR2 from the germline V gene are MDHEN and SYDVKM. V lost 6 bases, J lost 6 bases, and 12 bases lay in between. The CDR3 has 12 residues. CDR3 amino acids: CASRRKLGEQYF. The CDR3 bases are TGTGCCAGCAGGCGGAAACTAGGCGAGCAGTACTTC.

The rearrangement links TRBV28 to TRBJ2-1; TRBD1 is a possible D gene (6 bases). Trimming took 6 bases from V and 13 from J, leaving 22 bases between them. Germline CDR1 MDHEN, CDR2 SYDVKM. This CDR3 region has 14 residues. CDR3 protein: CASSPTGNLYKQFF. As DNA, the CDR3 is TGTGCCAGCAGCCCCACAGGGAATCTTTACAAACAGTTCTTC.

This clone was picked up one time. The chain combines TRBV18 with TRBJ1-2, with 7 bases lining up with TRBD1. J gave up 1 base and V 1 base, and 3 bases lay outside the gene matches. Germline CDR1 is KGHSH and CDR2 is LQKENI. The length of the CDR3 is 15 residues. The CDR3 is CASSPQTGNNYGYTF. The CDR3 DNA sequence: TGTGCCAGCTCACCACAGACAGGGAATAACTATGGCTACACCTTC.

The CDR3 region is CASSPPPGLASNEQYF. The CDR3 nucleotides read TGTGCCAGCTCTCCCCCACCGGGACTAGCGTCCAACGAGCAGTACTTC. V is TRBV5-4 and J is TRBJ2-7; TRBD2 aligns across 10 bases. The CDR3 totals 16 residues. Trimming at V came to 7 bases and at J to 5 bases, leaving 15 bases not matched to a gene. Germline-derived CDR1 and CDR2 are SGHNT and YYREEE (reference sequence).

CDR3: CASSDWGDAYNEQFF. DNA for the CDR3: TGTGCCAGCAGTGATTGGGGGGACGCGTACAATGAGCAGTTCTTC. The chain carries TRBV6-1 and TRBJ2-1; weak D call: TRBD2 (6 bases). CDR1 is MNHNS and CDR2 is SASEGT in the germline V gene. The CDR3 runs 15 residues. The V end was cut by 3 bases, the J end by 4 bases, with 13 bases between.

Concerning this clone: Other DNA variants within this sample encode the same CDR3. The CDR3 nucleotides are TGCGCCAGCAGCCTAGCGGTGAGCACAGATACGCAGTATTTT. Its translation is CASSLAVSTDTQYF. This chain joins TRBV5-1 and TRBJ2-3, with TRBD2 identical over 7 bases. Germline V lookup: CDR1 SGHRS, CDR2 YFSETQ. With 4 bases clipped from V and 0 bases from J, the junction kept 2 bases outside the gene matches. This CDR3 contains 14 residues.

The chain recombines TRBV6-5 with TRBJ2-6; D perhaps matches TRBD2 (5 bases). Germline values: CDR1 MNHEY, CDR2 SVGAGI. The CDR3 covers 16 residues. Trimming cost V 0 bases and J 0 bases, with 6 bases left between them. The CDR3: CASSYSGSSGANVLTF. The CDR3 DNA sequence: TGTGCCAGCAGTTACTCAGGGAGCTCTGGGGCCAACGTCCTGACTTTC.

This sequence joins TRBV9 and TRBJ2-7; weak D call: TRBD1 (6 bases). Germline loops: CDR1 SGDLS, CDR2 YYNGEE. This CDR3 contains 16 residues. V was clipped by 4 bases and J by 2 bases, with 19 bases between them. CDR3 amino acids: CASSPHRRWDTYEQYF. The CDR3 DNA follows: TGTGCCAGCAGCCCACACCGGCGGTGGGACACCTACGAGCAGTACTTC. The whole variable domain, remainder taken from reference TRBV9 and TRBJ2-7, is DSGVTQTPKHLITATGQRVTLRCSPRSGDLSVYWYQQSLDQGLQFLIQYYNGEERAKGNILERFSAQQFPDLHSELNLSSLELGDSALYFCASSPHRRWDTYEQYFGPGTRLTVT.

The rearrangement links TRBV19 to TRBJ1-5; D is unclear. Germline CDR1 is LNHDA and CDR2 is SQIVND (reference sequence). CDR3 length: 15 amino acids. With 6 bases removed from V and 6 bases from J, the gap between germline ends came to 18 bases. CDR3 region: CASSVTVGWSQPQHF. As DNA, the CDR3 is TGTGCCAGTAGCGTAACAGTTGGTTGGTCTCAGCCCCAGCATTTT.

The chain uses TRBV5-8 and TRBJ2-7; 10 positions match TRBD2. Looked up from germline, CDR1 is SGHTS and CDR2 is YDEGEE. The length of the CDR3 is 16 residues. The trim removed 0 bases at V and 3 bases at J, leaving 6 bases unmatched. DNA of the CDR3: TGTGCCAGCAGCTTGGGGACTAGCGGAGACTTCTACGAGCAGTACTTC. It specifies CASSLGTSGDFYEQYF.

Only one count was recorded for this clone. The chain carries TRBV30 and TRBJ2-1; 7 positions agree with TRBD2. After removal of 2 bases from V and 10 bases from J, the junction contained 8 bases not matched to a gene. The CDR3 has 13 amino acids. Germline V lookup: CDR1 GTSNPN, CDR2 SVGIG (reference sequence). The CDR3 coding sequence is TGTGCCTGGAGTAACTTCCAGGGAGGGGAGCAGTTCTTC. Translation: CAWSNFQGGEQFF.

The rearrangement links TRBV7-3 to TRBJ2-1, with 8 bases lining up with TRBD2. CDR3 length: 16 residues. In germline, CDR1 is SGHTA, CDR2 FQGTGA. V lost 5 bases and J lost 4; bases outside the gene matches: 10. CDR3 DNA: TGTGCCAGCAGCCCTTTGGGCCTAGCGGGTTACAATGAGCAGTTCTTC. It translates to CASSPLGLAGYNEQFF.

This chain uses TRBV28 with TRBJ1-1; D is unresolved. Trimming cost V 5 bases and J 6 bases, with 16 bases left between them. Germline lookup yields CDR1 MDHEN and CDR2 SYDVKM. The CDR3 has 14 amino acids. The CDR3 protein is CASSLWTRVSEAFF. The CDR3 DNA reads as TGTGCCAGCAGTCTTTGGACTAGGGTGTCTGAAGCTTTCTTT.

The chain uses TRBV7-3 and TRBJ2-4; D gene uncertain. Germline V lookup: CDR1 SGHTA, CDR2 FQGTGA. The CDR3 runs to 16 residues. The ends were cut back, 5 bases at V and 0 bases at J, with 14 bases in the middle. The CDR3 bases are TGTGCCAGCAGCCCCGGACCTGGGCTAGCCAAAAACATTCAGTACTTC. Its translation: CASSPGPGLAKNIQYF.

V and J are TRBV7-2 and TRBJ2-2; no firm D call. In germline, CDR1 is SGHTA, CDR2 FQGNSA. The germline V and J ends were trimmed by 2 bases and 1 base, with 11 bases remaining between them. The CDR3 extends over 16 amino acids. The CDR3 bases are TGTGCCAGCAGCTTAACTCGGGCAGGGAACACCGGGGAGCTGTTTTTT. Translating it yields CASSLTRAGNTGELFF.

The J gene is TRBJ1-5, the V gene TRBV7-2; D possibly corresponds to TRBD1 (6 bases). The CDR3 contains 16 residues. Trimming shortened V by 5 bases and J by 4 bases, and 18 bases separated the two germline ends. CDR1 and CDR2 (germline): SGHTA, FQGNSA. The CDR3, as DNA: TGTGCCAGCAGCGCAAGAGATTACGGACAGAATCAGCCCCAGCATTTT. It translates to CASSARDYGQNQPQHF.

The genes are TRBV5-4 and TRBJ2-7; TRBD2 matches at 7 bases. Germline V gene sequence: CDR1 SGHNT, CDR2 YYREEE (reference sequence). CDR3 length: 16 amino acids. The trim removed 4 bases at V and 2 bases at J, leaving 12 bases unmatched. Here the CDR3 DNA reads TGTGCCAGCAGCCCCTCTCTGAGCGGGATAACCTACGAGCAGTACTTC. It is translated as CASSPSLSGITYEQYF.

About this clone itself: Other DNA sequences from this sample encode an identical CDR3 as well. The rearrangement joins TRBV6-1 to TRBJ1-4, with D possibly TRBD1 on 5 matching bases. This CDR3 contains 15 residues. The germline CDR1 and CDR2 sequences are MNHNS and SASEGT. The V gene lost 2 bases and the J gene lost 0 bases, with 7 bases spanning the gap. The CDR3 DNA follows: TGTGCCAGCAGTGAAAGGGGAGCAACTAATGAAAAACTGTTTTTT. As protein: CASSERGATNEKLFF.

The chain uses TRBV5-4 and TRBJ2-2; 9 bases are a match to TRBD2. The V gene end was trimmed by 0 bases and the J gene end by 3 bases; junction bases not matched to a gene: 6. The germline gives CDR1 SGHNT, CDR2 YYREEE (reference sequence). CDR3 length: 17 residues. The CDR3 nucleotides read TGTGCCAGCAGCTTGGGTAGCGGGAGCCGGTACACCGGGGAGCTGTTTTTT. Its protein is CASSLGSGSRYTGELFF.

The chain has TRBV28 and TRBJ2-2; D not resolved. With 6 bases removed from V and 0 bases from J, the gap between germline ends came to 14 bases. Germline CDR1 is MDHEN and CDR2 is SYDVKM. CDR3 size: 16 residues. The CDR3 is CASSPFGRTNTGELFF. CDR3 DNA: TGTGCCAGCAGCCCCTTTGGACGGACGAACACCGGGGAGCTGTTTTTT.

In its sample, this clone was seen a few times. V is TRBV10-3 and J is TRBJ1-5; 7 bases agree with TRBD1. This CDR3 comprises 15 residues. V was clipped by 2 bases and J by 7 bases; unmatched bases: 8. CDR1 is ENHRY, CDR2 SYGVKD, per germline. CDR3 bases: TGTGCCATCAGTGAGATGCCAGGGGGTCACCAGCCCCAGCATTTT. Its translation is CAISEMPGGHQPQHF.